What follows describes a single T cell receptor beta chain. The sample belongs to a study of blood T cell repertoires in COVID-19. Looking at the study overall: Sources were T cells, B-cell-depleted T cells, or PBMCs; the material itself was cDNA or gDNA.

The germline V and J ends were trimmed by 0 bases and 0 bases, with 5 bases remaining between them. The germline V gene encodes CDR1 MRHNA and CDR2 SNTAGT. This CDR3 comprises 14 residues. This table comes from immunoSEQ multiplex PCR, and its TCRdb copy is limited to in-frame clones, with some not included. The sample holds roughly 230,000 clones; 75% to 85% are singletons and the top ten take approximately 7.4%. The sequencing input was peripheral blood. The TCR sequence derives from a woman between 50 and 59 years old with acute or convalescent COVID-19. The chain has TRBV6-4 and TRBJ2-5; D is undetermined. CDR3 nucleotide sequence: TGTGCCAGCAGTGACTCCAGAAACCAAGAGACCCAGTACTTC. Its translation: CASSDSRNQETQYF.